The source of this T cell receptor (beta chain) is a study of CXCR3-negative and CXCR3-positive naive CD8 T cells. On the study more broadly: Sequencing gave roughly 130 million TRB reads overall, about 1.5 +/- 0.3 million per library. Study-level findings and limits: Similar TRBV-TRBJ usage characterized naive CXCR3-negative and CXCR3-positive cells; memory cells differed.

The CDR3 covers 15 residues. CDR1 SGHRS and CDR2 YFSETQ come from the germline V gene. UMI-labeled 5' RACE TRB cDNA libraries were prepared from the cells. TCRdb reprocessed the 5' RACE reads and keeps a single row for each CDR3 protein, giving no DNA. The sample's table shows 45,000 to 65,000 distinct CDR3 sequences. CD45RO-CCR7+CD27+CD95- was the phenotype of naive CD8+ T cells. About this clonotype itself: Its target is unknown.

The sequence came from a human donor in good health. Some clones in this sample may be carry-over from other donors' samples. The genes are TRBV5-1 and TRBJ1-1; checking the TCRdb D call of TRBD1 is not possible without DNA. Sequencing was performed on naive CXCR3- CD8+ T cells from blood. Subset: CD45RO-CCR7+CD27+CD95- naive CD8+ T cells lacking CXCR3 (TNR3-). CDR3 in amino acids: CASSYKDSLNTEAFF.